The 27 T cell receptor beta chains given below trace back to one sample, sequenced in a study of cytomegalovirus exposure and HLA in healthy donors. The study ran its PCR with 60 Vbeta and 13 Jbeta primers. Repertoires were generated with immunoSEQ multiplex PCR, while TCRdb's copy carries only in-frame clones and drops some. The data show approximately 130,000 clones, approximately 85% seen once. Material: PBMCs. Receptors originate from a woman aged 25 to 39 in good health and CMV-seropositive.

The chain links TRBV4-2 to TRBJ2-7; 8 bases are shared with TRBD1. CDR1 LGHNA and CDR2 YNFKEQ come from the germline V gene. The CDR3 consists of 16 residues. The ends lost 5 bases at V and 7 bases at J; junction bases unmatched: 16. The CDR3 DNA reads TGTGCCAGCAGCAACCTTGGGAGACAGGGGTTTTGGGAGCAGTACTTC. The encoded protein is CASSNLGRQGFWEQYF.

This clone was seen only a few times. The chain has TRBV16 and TRBJ1-2; 7 bases fit TRBD1. Germline assignment: CDR1 KGHSY and CDR2 FQNENV. CDR3 size: 13 residues. The V segment lost 2 bases and the J segment 8 bases; nucleotides outside the gene matches: 5. DNA of the CDR3: TGTGCCAGCAGCCAAGACAGGGTTCGGGGCTACACCTTC. It is translated as CASSQDRVRGYTF.

In this sample, this clone turned up a few times. The gene calls are TRBV7-9 and TRBJ1-5, with D perhaps TRBD1 (6 bases). The CDR3 covers 15 residues. CDR1 is SEHNR and CDR2 is FQNEAQ in the germline V gene (reference sequence). Trimming shortened V by 3 bases and J by 4 bases, and 13 bases separated the two germline ends. CDR3 bases: TGTGCCAGCAGCTTCGGGACACGAGGAAATCAGCCCCAGCATTTT. Translating it yields CASSFGTRGNQPQHF.

The chain combines TRBV6-5 with TRBJ1-5; TRBD1 might be the D (5 bases). Germline CDR1 reads MNHEY; CDR2 reads SVGAGI. This CDR3 has 13 residues. The V end lost 5 bases, the J end lost 4 bases, and 9 bases lay between the germline ends. CDR3 sequence reads: CASSNGGNQPQHF. CDR3 bases: TGTGCCAGCAGTAACGGGGGAAATCAGCCCCAGCATTTT.

The chain has TRBV4-2 and TRBJ2-3, with D possibly matching TRBD1 (5 bases). The germline gives CDR1 LGHNA, CDR2 YNFKEQ. The CDR3 covers 12 residues. The V end was cut by 3 bases, the J end by 6 bases, with 7 bases between. CDR3 region: CASSQPGDTQYF. In nucleotides, the CDR3 is TGTGCCAGCAGCCAGCCAGGGGATACGCAGTATTTT.

For this clone: A read error may produce the germline difference seen at one junction end. The chain uses TRBV7-7 and TRBJ1-4; the D is unclear. The germline V gene has CDR1 SSHAT and CDR2 FNYEAQ (reference sequence). The CDR3 consists of 13 residues. CDR3 sequence reads: CASSPGNNEKLFF. CDR3 in DNA: TGTGCTAGCAGCCCGGGGAATAATGAAAAACTGTTTTTT.

The chain carries TRBV5-1 and TRBJ1-6, with D possibly being TRBD1 (6 bases). Germline-derived CDR1 and CDR2 are SGHRS and YFSETQ. V was shortened by 4 bases and J by 7 bases, with 12 bases between the two germline ends. This CDR3 is 14 amino acids long. The CDR3 nucleotides are TGCGCCAGCAGCCCAGGGGAGGGAAATTCACCCCTCCACTTT. Its protein product is CASSPGEGNSPLHF.

This rearrangement joins TRBV5-8 to TRBJ2-1; maybe TRBD2 (5 bases). Trimming removed 0 bases at V and 4 bases at J, with 14 bases between. This CDR3 has 16 residues. Germline CDR1 is SGHTS and CDR2 is YDEGEE. The CDR3: CASSLVGGQVYNEQFF. CDR3 DNA sequence: TGTGCCAGCAGCTTGGTTGGCGGGCAGGTTTACAATGAGCAGTTCTTC.

This chain connects TRBV2 to TRBJ1-1, with D unresolved. This CDR3 region has 14 residues. The germline V and J ends were trimmed by 6 bases and 0 bases, with 11 bases remaining between them. CDR1 and CDR2 (germline): SNHLY, FYNNEI. CDR3 sequence reads: CASRLEDLNTEAFF. CDR3 bases: TGTGCCAGCAGGCTAGAGGATTTGAACACTGAAGCTTTCTTT.

The rearrangement links TRBV5-1 to TRBJ2-2; TRBD1 matches at 7 bases. V shed 4 bases and J 0 bases; nucleotides not matched to a gene: 6. Germline CDR1 reads SGHRS; CDR2 reads YFSETQ. This CDR3 is built from 16 residues. CDR3 nucleotide sequence: TGCGCCAGCAGCCCCGACAGGGCAACGAACACCGGGGAGCTGTTTTTT. Translating it yields CASSPDRATNTGELFF.

This clone has only one observation. The rearrangement joins TRBV28 to TRBJ1-1; D might be TRBD1 (5 bases). Germline CDR1 and CDR2: MDHEN and SYDVKM. This CDR3 spans 14 amino acids. The germline V and J ends were trimmed by 5 bases and 5 bases, with 15 bases remaining between them. DNA of the CDR3: TGTGCCAGCAGTCCTCTCAGGGCAGGGACTGAAGCTTTCTTT. Protein product: CASSPLRAGTEAFF.

The chain links TRBV6-6 to TRBJ2-5; 9 positions match TRBD2. Germline CDR1 MNHNY, CDR2 SVGAGI (reference sequence). The CDR3 runs 14 residues. Trimming cost V 6 bases and J 4 bases; bases outside gene matches: 6. In nucleotides, the CDR3 is TGTGCCAGCAGAGTAGCGGGAGTGTCAGAGACCCAGTACTTC. Translation gives CASRVAGVSETQYF.

The chain has TRBV5-8 and TRBJ1-1; D is perhaps TRBD1 (5 bases). There are 13 residues in the CDR3. The germline V gene has CDR1 SGHTS and CDR2 YDEGEE. Between the trimmed V and J ends, which lost 8 bases and 4 bases, there was a span of 15 bases. CDR3 sequence reads: CARALGGGTEAFF. Here the CDR3 DNA reads TGTGCCAGAGCTCTGGGGGGTGGCACTGAAGCTTTCTTT.

This clone has just one count. The rearrangement uses TRBV9 and TRBJ2-2; 7 positions match TRBD1. The V gene end was trimmed by 6 bases and the J gene end by 7 bases; junction bases not matched to a gene: 6. Germline V gives CDR1 SGDLS, CDR2 YYNGEE. The CDR3 consists of 13 residues. The CDR3 protein is CASTSRGIGELFF. CDR3 in DNA: TGTGCCAGCACCTCCAGGGGGATCGGGGAGCTGTTTTTT.

The chain couples TRBV30 to TRBJ2-2; no reliable D call. The CDR3 is made up of 12 amino acids. V shed 4 bases and J shed 1 base, with 4 bases lying between them. The germline gives CDR1 GTSNPN, CDR2 SVGIG (reference sequence). The CDR3 sequence is CAWTGNTGELFF. CDR3 sequence (DNA): TGTGCCTGGACAGGGAACACCGGGGAGCTGTTTTTT.

This clone was found once. The rearrangement joins TRBV6-6 to TRBJ2-1; 7 bases fit TRBD2. Trimming removed 10 bases from V and 5 bases from J; junction bases left unmatched: 8. Per the germline V gene, CDR1 is MNHNY and CDR2 is SVGAGI (reference sequence). The CDR3 sequence is 13 residues long. This CDR3 is CATGLAANNEQFF. CDR3 bases: TGTGCCACGGGGCTAGCGGCAAACAATGAGCAGTTCTTC.

This clone has more than one count but fewer than ten. The rearrangement uses TRBV18 and TRBJ1-5, with 7 bases aligning to TRBD1. Trimming removed 6 bases from V and 9 bases from J; junction bases left unmatched: 8. Germline assignment: CDR1 KGHSH and CDR2 LQKENI. The length of the CDR3 is 13 residues. The CDR3 bases are TGTGCCAGCTCGTTCGGGACAGACCGGCCCCAGCATTTT. Its translation: CASSFGTDRPQHF.

This clone was seen only once. This sequence joins TRBV11-3 and TRBJ2-1; the D gene is possibly TRBD1 (6 bases). Germline V lookup: CDR1 SGHNT, CDR2 YENEEA. The CDR3 is made up of 13 amino acids. Trimming took 5 bases from V and 5 from J, leaving 10 bases between them. The CDR3 DNA follows: TGTGCCAGCAGCCCCGACAGGAACAATGAGCAGTTCTTC. Protein sequence: CASSPDRNNEQFF.

The V and J genes are TRBV7-7 and TRBJ2-2, with 15 bases matching TRBD2. Per germline, CDR1 SSHAT and CDR2 FNYEAQ (reference sequence). The CDR3 is 17 amino acids. The ends lost 5 bases at V and 5 bases at J; junction bases unmatched: 6. CDR3 sequence: CASSPGTSGGITGELFF. The CDR3 DNA reads TGTGCCAGCAGCCCCGGGACTAGCGGGGGGATTACCGGGGAGCTGTTTTTT.

This sequence joins TRBV5-5 and TRBJ2-7, with 7 bases identical to TRBD2. CDR3 size: 14 residues. CDR1 and CDR2 (germline): SGHKS, YYEKEE (reference sequence). Germline trimming cut 1 base from V and 4 bases from J; bases unmatched to any gene: 5. The CDR3 loop reads CASSLPSGFYEQYF. For the CDR3, the DNA is TGTGCCAGCAGCTTGCCTAGCGGATTTTACGAGCAGTACTTC.

CDR3 protein: CAWSVPPRTASYEQYF. CDR3 in DNA: TGTGCCTGGAGTGTACCCCCGAGGACTGCCTCCTACGAGCAGTACTTC. The chain is built from TRBV30 and TRBJ2-5; possibly TRBD2 for D (5 bases). The tail of the sequence fits TRBJ2-7 better, so the J call may be wrong. The CDR3 consists of 16 residues. The germline V gene has CDR1 GTSNPN and CDR2 SVGIG (reference sequence).

The J gene is TRBJ1-3, the V gene TRBV20-1, with D unclear. The germline V gene has CDR1 DFQATT and CDR2 SNEGSKA (reference sequence). V was pared by 3 bases and J by 6 bases, with 6 bases between. This CDR3 is 11 amino acids long. This CDR3 reads CSARGVNTIYF. CDR3 sequence (DNA): TGCAGTGCTAGGGGCGTAAACACCATATATTTT.

The J gene is TRBJ1-5, the V gene TRBV7-9; 9 nucleotides line up with TRBD1. CDR1 is SEHNR and CDR2 is FQNEAQ in the germline V gene (reference sequence). This CDR3 contains 15 residues. V shed 1 base, J shed 2 bases, and the junction held 0 bases outside the gene matches. CDR3 sequence (DNA): TGTGCCAGCAGCTTAGGGGACAGGGGCAATCAGCCCCAGCATTTT. Protein: CASSLGDRGNQPQHF.

Points on this clone: No conserved phenylalanine or tryptophan ends this CDR3, so it is likely a read error. The chain employs TRBV6-4 and TRBJ1-1; maybe TRBD1 (6 bases). This CDR3 has 13 residues. V shed 3 bases and J shed 3 bases, with 8 bases lying between them. Germline values: CDR1 MRHNA, CDR2 SNTAGT. The CDR3 spells CASSESGDTEAFS. The DNA of the CDR3 is TGTGCCAGCAGTGAATCAGGGGACACTGAAGCTTTCTCT.

V is TRBV19 and J is TRBJ1-1; D unclear. There are 16 residues in the CDR3. Looked up from germline, CDR1 is LNHDA and CDR2 is SQIVND (reference sequence). Between the trimmed V and J ends, which lost 4 bases and 3 bases, there was a span of 18 bases. CDR3 loop: CASSSPWTGRDTEAFF. DNA of the CDR3: TGTGCCAGTAGTAGTCCCTGGACGGGGAGGGACACTGAAGCTTTCTTT.

This clone appeared a few times. The chain carries TRBV5-6 and TRBJ1-6, with D maybe TRBD1 (5 bases). Germline values: CDR1 SGHDT, CDR2 YYEEEE. The CDR3 sequence is 14 residues long. The V and J ends lost 0 bases and 7 bases respectively, with 8 bases between them. CDR3 DNA: TGTGCCAGCAGCTTGGGACAGCCCAATTCACCCCTCCACTTT. It codes for CASSLGQPNSPLHF. Variable domain in full (rest from reference TRBV5-6 and TRBJ1-6): DAGVTQSPTHLIKTRGQQVTLRCSPKSGHDTVSWYQQALGQGPQFIFQYYEEEERQRGNFPDRFSGHQFPNYSSELNVNALLLGDSALYLCASSLGQPNSPLHFGNGTRLTVT.

The chain carries TRBV6-4 and TRBJ2-1; no clear D gene. Per the germline V gene, CDR1 is MRHNA and CDR2 is SNTAGT. The CDR3 contains 17 residues. The V and J ends lost 6 bases and 0 bases respectively, with 18 bases between them. This chain's CDR3 is CASSELMTPSSYNEQFF. The CDR3 coding sequence is TGTGCCAGCAGCGAGCTCATGACCCCTAGCTCCTACAATGAGCAGTTCTTC.